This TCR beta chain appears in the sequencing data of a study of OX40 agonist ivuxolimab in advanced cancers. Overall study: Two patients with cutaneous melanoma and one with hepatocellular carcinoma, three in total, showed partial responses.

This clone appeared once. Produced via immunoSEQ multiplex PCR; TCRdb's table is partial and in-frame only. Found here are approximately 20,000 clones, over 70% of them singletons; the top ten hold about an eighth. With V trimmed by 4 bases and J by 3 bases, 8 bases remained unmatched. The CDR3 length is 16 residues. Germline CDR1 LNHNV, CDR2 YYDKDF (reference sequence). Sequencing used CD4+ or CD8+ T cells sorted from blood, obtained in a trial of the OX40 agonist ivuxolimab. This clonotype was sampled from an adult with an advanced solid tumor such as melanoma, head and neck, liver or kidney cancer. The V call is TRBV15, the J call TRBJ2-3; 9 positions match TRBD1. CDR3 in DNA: TGTGCCACCAGCATTGCCGGGACAGGGTGGACAGATACGCAGTATTTT. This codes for CATSIAGTGWTDTQYF.